This TCR beta chain was documented in a study of vaccination and CD4 T cells after COVID-19. Whole-study findings and limits: It was observed that, in convalescent patients, a median around 88% of reactive clones arose only post-vaccination.

With 4 bases removed from V and 0 bases from J, the gap between germline ends came to 15 bases. The germline V gene encodes CDR1 MGHRA and CDR2 YSYEKL. This CDR3 is 16 amino acids long. This clonotype was found once. Its target is not known. Documented treatment: roughly 11-day PBMC culture with coronavirus spike peptide pools or control peptides (ViraFEST assay). Investigators obtained the unexposed donor's CD4+ T cells before the COVID-19 pandemic (2011-2018). With the Oncomine TCR Beta short-read assay, DNA from cultured CD4+ T cells was sequenced. MiXCR, run by TCRdb on the PCR reads, gives a single entry per CDR3 protein. The repertoire holds about 8,600 distinct CDR3 sequences, 40% to 60% seen once, with about 17% in the top ten.

This clonotype was obtained from a human donor in good health. The chain employs TRBV4-1 and TRBJ1-1, with D tentatively TRBD1 (5 bases). The specimen sequenced was CD4+ T cells from blood, cultured in vitro. CDR3 in DNA: TGCGCCAGCAGCCGATTCCAGGGACGGGTGAACACTGAAGCTTTCTTT. Translating gives CASSRFQGRVNTEAFF.